These 14 T cell receptor beta chains originate from one sample sequenced in a study of OX40 agonist ivuxolimab in advanced cancers. Repertoires were generated with immunoSEQ multiplex PCR, while TCRdb's copy carries only in-frame clones and drops some. The table has about 79,000 clones, roughly 94% seen once. The sequenced sample was CD4+ or CD8+ T cells sorted from blood, obtained in a trial of the OX40 agonist ivuxolimab. These receptors all stem from an adult with an advanced solid tumor such as melanoma, head and neck, liver or kidney cancer.

The chain couples TRBV5-6 to TRBJ1-5; 7 nucleotides agree with TRBD1. The CDR3 totals 14 residues. The germline CDR1 and CDR2 sequences are SGHDT and YYEEEE. V dropped 3 bases and J dropped 2; count of bases not matched to a gene: 2. CDR3 in amino acids: CASSSTGGNQPQHF. In DNA form, the CDR3 reads TGTGCCAGCAGCTCTACAGGGGGCAATCAGCCCCAGCATTTT.

The chain carries TRBV4-3 and TRBJ1-2, with 8 bases fitting TRBD1. CDR3 length equals 14 residues. The ends lost 0 bases at V and 5 bases at J; junction bases unmatched: 2. In germline, CDR1 is LGHNA, CDR2 YSLEER. CDR3 nucleotide sequence: TGCGCCAGCAGCCAAGATGACAGGGGATATGGCTACACCTTC. It yields the protein CASSQDDRGYGYTF.

This clone was seen a single time. The chain has TRBV2 and TRBJ2-3, with D possibly TRBD2 on 6 matching bases. V lost 7 bases to trimming and J lost 0 bases, with 20 bases between them. Germline V gene data show CDR1 as SNHLY and CDR2 as FYNNEI. The length of the CDR3 is 17 residues. The CDR3 bases are TGTGCCAGCATGAGGTCCCTCGGGGGTCCTAGCACAGATACGCAGTATTTT. It specifies CASMRSLGGPSTDTQYF. The variable domain in full, completed from reference TRBV2 and TRBJ2-3, reads EPEVTQTPSHQVTQMGQEVILRCVPISNHLYFYWYRQILGQKVEFLVSFYNNEISEKSEIFDDQFSVERPDGSNFTLKIRSTKLEDSAMYFCASMRSLGGPSTDTQYFGPGTRLTVL.

DNA for the CDR3: TGTGCCAGCAGTTCCAGGGGTTCAACTGAAGCTTTCTTT. Protein: CASSSRGSTEAFF. The chain links TRBV28 to TRBJ1-1; D may be TRBD1 (6 bases). The CDR3 consists of 13 residues. Germline V CDR1 and CDR2: MDHEN, SYDVKM. V lost 4 bases and J lost 5, with 11 bases in between.

The chain employs TRBV19 and TRBJ2-1; perhaps TRBD2 as D (7 bases). CDR3 length equals 16 residues. Germline V gene data show CDR1 as LNHDA and CDR2 as SQIVND (reference sequence). V was clipped by 5 bases and J by 0 bases, with 14 bases between them. The CDR3 DNA is TGTGCCAGTAGTTGGGGGGGCAGCAGCTCCTACAATGAGCAGTTCTTC. This sequence encodes CASSWGGSSSYNEQFF. Complete variable domain (other parts from reference TRBV19 and TRBJ2-1): DGGITQSPKYLFRKEGQNVTLSCEQNLNHDAMYWYRQDPGQGLRLIYYSQIVNDFQKGDIAEGYSVSREKKESFPLTVTSAQKNPTAFYLCASSWGGSSSYNEQFFGPGTRLTVL.

This chain uses TRBV27 with TRBJ1-2, with TRBD1 identical over 8 bases. Trimming cost V 5 bases and J 0 bases; bases outside gene matches: 8. This CDR3 spans 16 amino acids. Germline values: CDR1 MNHEY, CDR2 SMNVEV (reference sequence). The CDR3 DNA sequence: TGTGCCAGCAGTGGGGTTGACAGGGGAGCTAACTATGGCTACACCTTC. This translates into CASSGVDRGANYGYTF.

This chain joins TRBV6-6 and TRBJ2-5; tentatively, D is TRBD2 (6 bases). Trimming removed 6 bases at V and 2 bases at J, with 19 bases between. The germline V gene encodes CDR1 MNHNY and CDR2 SVGAGI (reference sequence). The CDR3 has 16 residues. CDR3 DNA sequence: TGTGCCAGCAGCGGAAGACTGAATAGCGGACAAGAGACCCAGTACTTC. Protein product: CASSGRLNSGQETQYF.

The chain employs TRBV27 and TRBJ2-1; 9 bases fit TRBD2. Trimming cost V 4 bases and J 8 bases; bases outside gene matches: 9. This CDR3 is 15 amino acids long. Germline CDR1 is MNHEY and CDR2 is SMNVEV (reference sequence). CDR3 loop: CASSSTLGLAHEQFF. The DNA of the CDR3 is TGTGCCAGCAGTTCCACTCTGGGACTAGCACATGAGCAGTTCTTC.

This clone was seen only once. The V call is TRBV9, the J call TRBJ2-4; a possible D gene is TRBD1 (6 bases). The CDR3 totals 17 residues. Trimming removed 0 bases at V and 5 bases at J, with 18 bases between. Germline values: CDR1 SGDLS, CDR2 YYNGEE. CDR3 loop: CASSVGRIRRGENIQYF. The CDR3 coding sequence is TGTGCCAGCAGCGTAGGGCGAATTCGCAGGGGCGAAAACATTCAGTACTTC.

This clone was seen only once. This chain uses TRBV27 with TRBJ1-1; maybe TRBD1 (6 bases). The germline V gene has CDR1 MNHEY and CDR2 SMNVEV (reference sequence). CDR3 length equals 13 residues. V was clipped by 4 bases and J by 5 bases, with 11 bases between them. The CDR3 region is CASSYRDGTEAFF. In nucleotides, the CDR3 is TGTGCCAGCAGTTACAGGGATGGGACTGAAGCTTTCTTT.

The J gene is TRBJ1-1, the V gene TRBV9; 8 bases fit TRBD1. CDR3 length equals 15 residues. Germline CDR1 is SGDLS and CDR2 is YYNGEE. V shed 4 bases and J 2 bases; nucleotides not matched to a gene: 7. The CDR3 DNA reads as TGTGCCAGCAGCCTAGGACAGGGTTCAAACACTGAAGCTTTCTTT. Translation: CASSLGQGSNTEAFF.

V and J are TRBV13 and TRBJ2-1; tentative D call: TRBD2 (7 bases). This CDR3 is built from 15 residues. V was pared by 2 bases and J by 8 bases, with 16 bases between. Looked up from germline, CDR1 is PRHDT and CDR2 is FYEKMQ (reference sequence). The CDR3 loop is CASSLTRGAWYEQFF. The CDR3 DNA is TGTGCCAGCAGCTTAACCCGGGGGGCCTGGTATGAGCAGTTCTTC. Together with reference TRBV13 and TRBJ2-1, the CDR3 gives the full variable domain: AAGVIQSPRHLIKEKRETATLKCYPIPRHDTVYWYQQGPGQDPQFLISFYEKMQSDKGSIPDRFSAQQFSDYHSELNMSSLELGDSALYFCASSLTRGAWYEQFFGPGTRLTVL.

The chain joins TRBV28 to TRBJ2-5; D might be TRBD1 or TRBD2, each matching 7 bases. This CDR3 spans 16 amino acids. CDR1 and CDR2 from the germline V gene are MDHEN and SYDVKM. The V gene lost 5 bases and the J gene lost 3 bases, with 19 bases spanning the gap. The CDR3 DNA sequence: TGTGCCAGCAGTACCTATCGACAGGGAGGGAAAGAGACCCAGTACTTC. It translates to CASSTYRQGGKETQYF.

V gene TRBV28 combines with J gene TRBJ1-1; the D is unclear. Trimming pared 4 bases from V and 1 base from J, leaving 13 bases between. The length of the CDR3 is 15 residues. CDR1 is MDHEN and CDR2 is SYDVKM in the germline V gene. Here the CDR3 reads CASSSLWEGNTEAFF. CDR3 coding DNA: TGTGCCAGCAGTTCCCTCTGGGAGGGGAACACTGAAGCTTTCTTT.